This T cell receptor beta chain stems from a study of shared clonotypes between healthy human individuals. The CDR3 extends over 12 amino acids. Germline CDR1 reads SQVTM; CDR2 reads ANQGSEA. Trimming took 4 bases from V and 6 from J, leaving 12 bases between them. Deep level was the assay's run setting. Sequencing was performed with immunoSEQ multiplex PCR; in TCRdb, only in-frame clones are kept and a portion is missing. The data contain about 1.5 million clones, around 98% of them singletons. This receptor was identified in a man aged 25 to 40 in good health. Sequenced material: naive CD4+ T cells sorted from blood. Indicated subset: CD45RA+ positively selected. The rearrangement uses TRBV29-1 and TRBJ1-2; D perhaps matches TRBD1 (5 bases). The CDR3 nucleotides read TGCAGCGTTGGCCCCCGGGGGAATGGCTACACCTTC. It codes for CSVGPRGNGYTF.